Reported below is one T cell receptor (beta chain). What it recognizes is unknown. The sample is drawn from a study of OX40 agonist ivuxolimab in advanced cancers. Study as a whole: Patients received the agonistic anti-OX40 (CD134) antibody ivuxolimab. The dose-escalation cohort was about 80% male, with a mean age of 60 years, ranging about 23 to 79.

Germline trimming cut 2 bases from V and 6 bases from J; bases unmatched to any gene: 12. CDR3 size: 16 residues. Germline V gene data show CDR1 as SGHRS and CDR2 as YFSETQ. Here immunoSEQ multiplex PCR was the method, and the copy in TCRdb shows in-frame clones only, minus some. The repertoire holds around 130,000 clones, with approximately 92% as singletons. Study findings and constraints: Average numbers of expanded clones were greater in CD8+ T cells than in CD4+. By week 6 at 0.1 to 3.0 mg/kg, blood CD4+ and CD8+ T cells had expanded clonally.

The source material was CD4+ or CD8+ T cells sorted from blood, sampled in a trial of the OX40 agonist ivuxolimab. V gene TRBV5-1 combines with J gene TRBJ2-7; the match to TRBD1 covers 9 bases. The sequence was obtained from an adult with an advanced solid tumor such as melanoma, head and neck, liver or kidney cancer. CDR3 in DNA: TGCGCCAGCAGCTTCCGCGGGACAGGGTTGGTGGGCGAGCAGTACTTC. Protein: CASSFRGTGLVGEQYF.